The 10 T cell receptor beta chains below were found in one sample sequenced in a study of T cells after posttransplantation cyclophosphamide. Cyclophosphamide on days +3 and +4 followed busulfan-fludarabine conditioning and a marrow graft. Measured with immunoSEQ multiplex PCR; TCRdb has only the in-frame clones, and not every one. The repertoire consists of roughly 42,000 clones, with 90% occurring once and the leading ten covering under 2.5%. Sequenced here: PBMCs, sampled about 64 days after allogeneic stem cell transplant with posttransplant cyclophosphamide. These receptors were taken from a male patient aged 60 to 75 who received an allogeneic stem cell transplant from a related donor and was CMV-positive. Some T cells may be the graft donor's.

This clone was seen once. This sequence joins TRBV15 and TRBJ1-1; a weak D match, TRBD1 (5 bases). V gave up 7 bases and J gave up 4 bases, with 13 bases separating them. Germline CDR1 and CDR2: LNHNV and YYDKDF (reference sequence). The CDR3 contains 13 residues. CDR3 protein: CATTAGGGTEAFF. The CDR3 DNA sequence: TGTGCCACCACCGCCGGGGGGGGCACTGAAGCTTTCTTT.

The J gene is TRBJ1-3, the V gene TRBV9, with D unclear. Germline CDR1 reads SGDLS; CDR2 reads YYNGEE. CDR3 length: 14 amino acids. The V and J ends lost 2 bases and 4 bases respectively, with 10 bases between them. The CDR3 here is CASSVGGHGNTIYF. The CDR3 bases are TGTGCCAGCAGCGTCGGAGGGCACGGAAACACCATATATTTT.

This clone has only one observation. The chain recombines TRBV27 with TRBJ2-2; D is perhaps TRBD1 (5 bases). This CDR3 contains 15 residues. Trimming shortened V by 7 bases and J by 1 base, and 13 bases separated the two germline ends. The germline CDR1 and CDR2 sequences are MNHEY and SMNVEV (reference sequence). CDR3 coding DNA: TGTGCCAGCAACCAGTGGCAGGGGAACACCGGGGAGCTGTTTTTT. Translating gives CASNQWQGNTGELFF.

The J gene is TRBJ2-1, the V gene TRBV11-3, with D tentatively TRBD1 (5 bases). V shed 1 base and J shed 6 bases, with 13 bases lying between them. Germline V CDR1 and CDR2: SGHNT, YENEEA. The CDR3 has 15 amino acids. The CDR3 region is CASSLGASQGNEQFF. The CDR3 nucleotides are TGTGCCAGCAGCTTAGGGGCCTCCCAGGGCAATGAGCAGTTCTTC.

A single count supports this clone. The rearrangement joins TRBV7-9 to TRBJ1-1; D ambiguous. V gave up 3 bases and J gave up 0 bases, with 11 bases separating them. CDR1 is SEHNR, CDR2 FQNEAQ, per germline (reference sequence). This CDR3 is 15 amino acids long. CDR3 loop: CASSFGVKMNTEAFF. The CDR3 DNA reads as TGTGCCAGCAGCTTCGGGGTGAAGATGAACACTGAAGCTTTCTTT.

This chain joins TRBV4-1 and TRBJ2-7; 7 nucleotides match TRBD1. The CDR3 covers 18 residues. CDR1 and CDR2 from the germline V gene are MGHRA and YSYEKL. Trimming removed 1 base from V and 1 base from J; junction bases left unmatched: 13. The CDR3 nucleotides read TGCGCCAGCAGCCAAGGTCTGATGACCCGGGACAGATCCTACGAGCAGTACTTC. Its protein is CASSQGLMTRDRSYEQYF.

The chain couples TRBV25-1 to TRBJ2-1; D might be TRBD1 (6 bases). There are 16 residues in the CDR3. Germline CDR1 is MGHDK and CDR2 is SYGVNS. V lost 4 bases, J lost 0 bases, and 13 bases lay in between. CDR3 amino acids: CASSALTGSSYNEQFF. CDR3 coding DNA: TGTGCCAGCAGTGCCCTCACAGGGAGCTCCTACAATGAGCAGTTCTTC.

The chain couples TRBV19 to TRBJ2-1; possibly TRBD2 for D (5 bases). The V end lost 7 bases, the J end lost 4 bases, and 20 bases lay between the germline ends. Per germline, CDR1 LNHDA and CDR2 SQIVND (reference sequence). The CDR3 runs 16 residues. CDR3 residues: CASKRGKTGQYNEQFF. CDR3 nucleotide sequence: TGTGCCAGTAAGAGAGGGAAGACTGGGCAATACAATGAGCAGTTCTTC.

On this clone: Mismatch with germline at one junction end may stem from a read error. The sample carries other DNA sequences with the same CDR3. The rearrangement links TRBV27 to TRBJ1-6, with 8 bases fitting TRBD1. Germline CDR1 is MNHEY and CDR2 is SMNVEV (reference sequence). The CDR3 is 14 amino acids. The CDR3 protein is CASSLRDRNSPLHF. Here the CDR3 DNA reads TGTGCCAGCAGTTTAAGGGACAGGAATTCCCCCCTCCACTTT.

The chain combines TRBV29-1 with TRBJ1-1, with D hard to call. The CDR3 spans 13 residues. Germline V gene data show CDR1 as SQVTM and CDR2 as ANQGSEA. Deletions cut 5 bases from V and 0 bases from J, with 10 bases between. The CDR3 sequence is CSVQGRLNTEAFF. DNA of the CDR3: TGCAGCGTTCAAGGGAGGCTGAACACTGAAGCTTTCTTT.